This T cell receptor beta chain stems from a study of early T cells in non-severe SARS-CoV-2 infection. MiXCR was run by TCRdb on the 5' RACE reads, yielding one entry per CDR3 protein. The data hold 25,000 to 35,000 distinct CDR3 sequences, with under 7.5% observed a single time. A few counts support this clonotype. V lost 2 bases and J 7 bases, leaving 18 bases between the germline ends. The CDR3 has 16 residues. Per germline, CDR1 SGHTA and CDR2 FQGNSA. The genes are TRBV7-2 and TRBJ2-1; a weak D match, TRBD2 (6 bases). The receptor was derived from an adult who was a healthcare worker with PCR-confirmed SARS-CoV-2 infection or an uninfected control (not recorded which). The sequencing sample was made of whole blood. This CDR3 is CASSLFTGSLQNEQFF. The DNA for the CDR3 is TGTGCCAGCAGCTTATTTACCGGGAGTCTACAGAATGAGCAGTTCTTC.